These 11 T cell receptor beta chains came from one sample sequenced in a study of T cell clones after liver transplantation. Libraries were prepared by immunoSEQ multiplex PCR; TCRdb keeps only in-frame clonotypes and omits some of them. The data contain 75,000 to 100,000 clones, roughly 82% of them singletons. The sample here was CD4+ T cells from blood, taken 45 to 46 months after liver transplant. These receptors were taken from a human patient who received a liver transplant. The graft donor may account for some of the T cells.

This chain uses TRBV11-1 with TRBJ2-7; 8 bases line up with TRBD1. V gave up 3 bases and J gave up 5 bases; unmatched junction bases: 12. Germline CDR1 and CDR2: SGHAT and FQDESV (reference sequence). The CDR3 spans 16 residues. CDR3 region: CASSFLGKGQENEQYF. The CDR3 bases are TGTGCCAGCAGCTTTCTTGGGAAGGGACAGGAAAACGAGCAGTACTTC.

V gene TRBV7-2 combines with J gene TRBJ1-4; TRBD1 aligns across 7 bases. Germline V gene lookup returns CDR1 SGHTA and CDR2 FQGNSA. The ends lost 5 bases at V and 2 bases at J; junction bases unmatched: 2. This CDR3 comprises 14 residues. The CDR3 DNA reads TGTGCCAGCAGCCTACAGGGGACTAATGAAAAACTGTTTTTT. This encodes CASSLQGTNEKLFF.

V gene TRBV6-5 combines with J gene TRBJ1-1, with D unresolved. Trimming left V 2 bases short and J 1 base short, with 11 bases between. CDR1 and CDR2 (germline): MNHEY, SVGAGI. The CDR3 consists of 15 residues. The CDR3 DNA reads TGTGCCAGCAGTTACGCGTGGACGGGGAACACTGAAGCTTTCTTT. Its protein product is CASSYAWTGNTEAFF.

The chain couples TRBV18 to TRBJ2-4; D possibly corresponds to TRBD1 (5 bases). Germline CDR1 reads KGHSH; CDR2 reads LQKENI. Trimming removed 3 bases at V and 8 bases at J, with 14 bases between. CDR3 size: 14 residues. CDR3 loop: CASSPQPEGDIQYF. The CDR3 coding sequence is TGTGCCAGCTCACCTCAACCGGAAGGGGACATTCAGTACTTC.

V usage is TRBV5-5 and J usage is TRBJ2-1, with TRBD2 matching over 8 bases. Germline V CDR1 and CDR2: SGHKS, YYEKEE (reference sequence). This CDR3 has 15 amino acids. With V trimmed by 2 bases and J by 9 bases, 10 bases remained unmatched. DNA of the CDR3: TGTGCCAGCAGCTTCTCAGCGGGAGAAAACAGTGAGCAGTTCTTC. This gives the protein CASSFSAGENSEQFF. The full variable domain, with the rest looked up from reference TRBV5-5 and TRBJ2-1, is DAGVTQSPTHLIKTRGQQVTLRCSPISGHKSVSWYQQVLGQGPQFIFQYYEKEERGRGNFPDRFSARQFPNYSSELNVNALLLGDSALYLCASSFSAGENSEQFFGPGTRLTVL.

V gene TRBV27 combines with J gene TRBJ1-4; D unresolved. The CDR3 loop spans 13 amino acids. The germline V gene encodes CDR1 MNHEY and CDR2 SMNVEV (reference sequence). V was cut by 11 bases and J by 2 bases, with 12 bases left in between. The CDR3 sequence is CAARRSTNEKLFF. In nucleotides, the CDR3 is TGTGCCGCTCGACGGAGCACTAATGAAAAACTGTTTTTT.

Here the CDR3 reads CASSSGQETQYF. The CDR3 DNA sequence: TGTGCCAGCAGCAGCGGTCAAGAGACCCAGTACTTC. The chain uses TRBV11-3 and TRBJ2-5; maybe TRBD2 (5 bases). V was trimmed by 5 bases and J by 2 bases, leaving 6 bases between them. This CDR3 comprises 12 residues. Per the germline V gene, CDR1 is SGHNT and CDR2 is YENEEA.

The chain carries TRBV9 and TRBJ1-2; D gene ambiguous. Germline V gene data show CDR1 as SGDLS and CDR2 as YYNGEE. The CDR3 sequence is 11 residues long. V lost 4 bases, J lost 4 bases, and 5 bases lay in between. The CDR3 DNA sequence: TGTGCCAGCAGCTACGGCTATGGCTACACCTTC. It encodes CASSYGYGYTF.

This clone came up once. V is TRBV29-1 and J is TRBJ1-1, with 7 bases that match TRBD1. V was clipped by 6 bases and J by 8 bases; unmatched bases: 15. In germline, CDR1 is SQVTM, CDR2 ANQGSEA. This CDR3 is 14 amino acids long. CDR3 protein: CSVARTGRGVEAFF. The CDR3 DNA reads TGCAGCGTGGCCAGGACAGGTAGGGGGGTCGAAGCTTTCTTT.

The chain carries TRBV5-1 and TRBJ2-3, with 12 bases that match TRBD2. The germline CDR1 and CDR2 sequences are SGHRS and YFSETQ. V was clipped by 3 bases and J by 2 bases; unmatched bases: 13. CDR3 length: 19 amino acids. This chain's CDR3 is CASSSSGRASPRLTDTQYF. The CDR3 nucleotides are TGCGCCAGCAGCTCTAGCGGGAGGGCCTCGCCCCGACTCACAGATACGCAGTATTTT. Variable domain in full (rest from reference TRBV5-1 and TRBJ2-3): KAGVTQTPRYLIKTRGQQVTLSCSPISGHRSVSWYQQTPGQGLQFLFEYFSETQRNKGNFPGRFSGRQFSNSRSEMNVSTLELGDSALYLCASSSSGRASPRLTDTQYFGPGTRLTVL.

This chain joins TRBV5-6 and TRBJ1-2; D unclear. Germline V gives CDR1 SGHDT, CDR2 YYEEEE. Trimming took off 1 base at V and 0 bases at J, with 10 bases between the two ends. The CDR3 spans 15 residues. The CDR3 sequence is CASSLLLTTNYGYTF. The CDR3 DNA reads TGTGCCAGCAGCTTGCTGTTAACAACTAACTATGGCTACACCTTC.